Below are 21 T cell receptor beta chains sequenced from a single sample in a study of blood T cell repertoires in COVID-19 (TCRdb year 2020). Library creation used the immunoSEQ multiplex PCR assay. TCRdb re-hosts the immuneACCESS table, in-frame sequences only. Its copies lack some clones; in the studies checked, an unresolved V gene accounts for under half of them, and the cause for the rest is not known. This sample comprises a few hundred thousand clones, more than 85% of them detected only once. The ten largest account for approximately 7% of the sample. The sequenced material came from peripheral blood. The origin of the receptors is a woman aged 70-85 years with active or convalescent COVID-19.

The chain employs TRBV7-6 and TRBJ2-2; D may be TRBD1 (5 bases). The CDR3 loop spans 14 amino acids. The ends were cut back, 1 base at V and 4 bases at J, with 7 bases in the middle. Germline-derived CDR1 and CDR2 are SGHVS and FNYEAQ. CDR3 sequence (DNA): TGTGCCAGCAGCTTAGTTCAGGGCACCGGGGAGCTGTTTTTT. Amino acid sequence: CASSLVQGTGELFF.

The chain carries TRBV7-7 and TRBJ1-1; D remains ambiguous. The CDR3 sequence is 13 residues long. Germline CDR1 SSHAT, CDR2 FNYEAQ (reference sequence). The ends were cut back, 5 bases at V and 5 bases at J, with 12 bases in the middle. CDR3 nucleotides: TGTGCCAGCAGCGAATTGCCCCAGACTGAAGCTTTCTTT. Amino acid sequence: CASSELPQTEAFF.

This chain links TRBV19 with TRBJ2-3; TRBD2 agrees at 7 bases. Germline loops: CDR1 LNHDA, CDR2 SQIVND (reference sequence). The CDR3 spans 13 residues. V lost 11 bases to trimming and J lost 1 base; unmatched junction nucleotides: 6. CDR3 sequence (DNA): TGTGCCTCGAAGGCGGGGGGCACAGATACGCAGTATTTT. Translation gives CASKAGGTDTQYF.

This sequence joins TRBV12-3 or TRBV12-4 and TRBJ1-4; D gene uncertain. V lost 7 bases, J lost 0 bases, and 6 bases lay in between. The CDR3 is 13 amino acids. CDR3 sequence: CASTTATNEKLFF. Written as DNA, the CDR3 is TGTGCCAGCACGACTGCAACTAATGAAAAACTGTTTTTT.

The CDR3 sequence: CASSPGRRPSSYEQYF. The CDR3, as DNA: TGCGCCAGCAGCCCGGGTCGGCGTCCTTCCTCCTACGAGCAGTACTTC. The chain joins TRBV5-1 to TRBJ2-7; unclear D gene. Trimming pared 4 bases from V and 0 bases from J, leaving 17 bases between. CDR1 is SGHRS and CDR2 is YFSETQ in the germline V gene. CDR3 length: 16 residues.

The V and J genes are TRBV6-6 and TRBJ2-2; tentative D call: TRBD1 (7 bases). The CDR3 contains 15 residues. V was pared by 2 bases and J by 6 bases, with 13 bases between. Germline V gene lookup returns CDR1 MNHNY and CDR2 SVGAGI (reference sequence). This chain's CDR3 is CASSYDQGGAGELFF. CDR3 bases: TGTGCCAGCAGTTACGACCAGGGGGGCGCCGGGGAGCTGTTTTTT.

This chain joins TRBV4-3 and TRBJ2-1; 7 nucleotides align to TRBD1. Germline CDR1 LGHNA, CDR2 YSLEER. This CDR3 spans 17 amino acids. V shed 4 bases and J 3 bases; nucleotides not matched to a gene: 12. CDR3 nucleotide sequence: TGCGCCAGCAGCCGAGGAACAGGGGACCAGCTCTACAATGAGCAGTTCTTC. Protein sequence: CASSRGTGDQLYNEQFF.

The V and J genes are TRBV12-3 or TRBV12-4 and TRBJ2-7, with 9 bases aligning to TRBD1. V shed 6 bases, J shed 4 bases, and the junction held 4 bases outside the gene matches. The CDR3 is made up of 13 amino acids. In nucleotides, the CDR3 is TGTGCCAGCAGCCGGGACAGGGTTTACGAGCAGTACTTC. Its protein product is CASSRDRVYEQYF.

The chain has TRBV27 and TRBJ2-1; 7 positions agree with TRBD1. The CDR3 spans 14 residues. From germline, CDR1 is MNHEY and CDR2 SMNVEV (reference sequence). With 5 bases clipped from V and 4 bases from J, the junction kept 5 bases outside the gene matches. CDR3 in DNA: TGTGCCAGCAGTCAACAGGGGAAATACAATGAGCAGTTCTTC. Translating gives CASSQQGKYNEQFF.

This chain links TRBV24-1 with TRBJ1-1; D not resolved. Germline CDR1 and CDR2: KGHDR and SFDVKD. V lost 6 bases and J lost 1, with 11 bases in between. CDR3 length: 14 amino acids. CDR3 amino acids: CATSPGARNTEAFF. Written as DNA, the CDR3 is TGTGCCACCAGTCCGGGAGCGAGGAACACTGAAGCTTTCTTT.

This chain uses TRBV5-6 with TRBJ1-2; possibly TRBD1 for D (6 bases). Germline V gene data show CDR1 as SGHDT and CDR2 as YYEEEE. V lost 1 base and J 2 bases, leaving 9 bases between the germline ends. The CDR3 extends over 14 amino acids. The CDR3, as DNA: TGTGCCAGCAGCTTGCCAGGGGACAACTATGGCTACACCTTC. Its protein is CASSLPGDNYGYTF. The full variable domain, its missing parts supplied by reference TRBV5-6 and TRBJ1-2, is DAGVTQSPTHLIKTRGQQVTLRCSPKSGHDTVSWYQQALGQGPQFIFQYYEEEERQRGNFPDRFSGHQFPNYSSELNVNALLLGDSALYLCASSLPGDNYGYTFGSGTRLTVV.

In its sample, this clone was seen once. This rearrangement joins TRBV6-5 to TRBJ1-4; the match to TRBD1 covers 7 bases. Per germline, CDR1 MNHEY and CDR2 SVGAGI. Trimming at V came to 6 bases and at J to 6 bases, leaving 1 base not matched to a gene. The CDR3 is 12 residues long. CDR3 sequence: CASRTGYEKLFF. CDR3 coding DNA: TGTGCCAGCAGGACAGGGTATGAAAAACTGTTTTTT.

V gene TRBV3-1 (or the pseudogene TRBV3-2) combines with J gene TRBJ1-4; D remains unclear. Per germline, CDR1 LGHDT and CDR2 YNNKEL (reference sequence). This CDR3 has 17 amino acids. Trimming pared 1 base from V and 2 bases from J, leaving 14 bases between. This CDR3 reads CASSQGGLRGTNEKLFF. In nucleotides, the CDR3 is TGTGCCAGCAGCCAAGGTGGTCTCCGGGGTACTAATGAAAAACTGTTTTTT.

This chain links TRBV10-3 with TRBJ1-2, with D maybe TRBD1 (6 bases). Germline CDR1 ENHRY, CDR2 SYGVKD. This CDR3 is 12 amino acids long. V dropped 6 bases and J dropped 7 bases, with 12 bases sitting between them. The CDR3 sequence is CAISQQGSGYTF. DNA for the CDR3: TGTGCCATCAGCCAACAGGGAAGTGGCTACACCTTC.

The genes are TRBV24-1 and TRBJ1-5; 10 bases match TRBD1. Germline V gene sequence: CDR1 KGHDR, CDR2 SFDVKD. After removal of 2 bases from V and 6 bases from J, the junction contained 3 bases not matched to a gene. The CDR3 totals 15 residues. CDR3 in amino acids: CATSDSRTGGQPQHF. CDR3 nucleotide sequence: TGTGCCACCAGTGATTCCCGGACAGGGGGTCAGCCCCAGCATTTT.

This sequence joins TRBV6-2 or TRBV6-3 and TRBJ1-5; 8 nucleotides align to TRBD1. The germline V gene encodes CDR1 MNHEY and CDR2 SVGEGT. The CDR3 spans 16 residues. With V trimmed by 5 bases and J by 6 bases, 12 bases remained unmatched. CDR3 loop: CASSQNTGGLSQPQHF. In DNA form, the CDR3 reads TGTGCCAGCAGTCAAAATACAGGGGGGCTGAGTCAGCCCCAGCATTTT.

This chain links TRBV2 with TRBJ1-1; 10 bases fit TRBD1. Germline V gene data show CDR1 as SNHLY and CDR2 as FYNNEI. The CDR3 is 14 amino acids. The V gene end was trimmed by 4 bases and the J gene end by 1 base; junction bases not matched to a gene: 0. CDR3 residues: CASSGQGANTEAFF. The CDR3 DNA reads TGTGCCAGCAGTGGACAGGGGGCGAACACTGAAGCTTTCTTT.

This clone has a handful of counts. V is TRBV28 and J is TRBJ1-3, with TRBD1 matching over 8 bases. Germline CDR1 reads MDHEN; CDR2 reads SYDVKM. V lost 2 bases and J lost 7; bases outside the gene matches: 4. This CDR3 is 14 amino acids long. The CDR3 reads CASSLQGASNTIYF. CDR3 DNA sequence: TGTGCCAGCAGTTTACAGGGGGCTTCCAACACCATATATTTT. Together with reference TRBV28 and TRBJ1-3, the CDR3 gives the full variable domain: DVKVTQSSRYLVKRTGEKVFLECVQDMDHENMFWYRQDPGLGLRLIYFSYDVKMKEKGDIPEGYSVSREKKERFSLILESASTNQTSMYLCASSLQGASNTIYFGEGSWLTVV.

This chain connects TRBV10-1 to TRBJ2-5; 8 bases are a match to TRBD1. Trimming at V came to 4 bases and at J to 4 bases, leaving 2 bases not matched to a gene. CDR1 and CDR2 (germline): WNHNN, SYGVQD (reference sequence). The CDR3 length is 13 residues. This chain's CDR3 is CASSGGTGETQYF. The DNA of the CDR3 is TGCGCCAGCAGTGGGGGGACAGGAGAGACCCAGTACTTC.

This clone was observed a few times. The CDR3 nucleotides are TGTGCCAGCTCACCACAACAGGGGTCTAGTCAGCCCCAGCATTTT. This gives the protein CASSPQQGSSQPQHF. The V call is TRBV18, the J call TRBJ1-5; 7 bases agree with TRBD1. The CDR3 extends over 15 amino acids. After removal of 1 base from V and 6 bases from J, the junction contained 6 bases not matched to a gene. CDR1 is KGHSH and CDR2 is LQKENI in the germline V gene.

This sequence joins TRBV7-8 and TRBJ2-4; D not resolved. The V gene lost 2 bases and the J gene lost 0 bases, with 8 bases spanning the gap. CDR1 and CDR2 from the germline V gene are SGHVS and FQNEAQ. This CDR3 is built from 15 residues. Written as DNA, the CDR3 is TGTGCCAGCAGCTTACAGTATCTAGCCAAAAACATTCAGTACTTC. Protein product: CASSLQYLAKNIQYF.